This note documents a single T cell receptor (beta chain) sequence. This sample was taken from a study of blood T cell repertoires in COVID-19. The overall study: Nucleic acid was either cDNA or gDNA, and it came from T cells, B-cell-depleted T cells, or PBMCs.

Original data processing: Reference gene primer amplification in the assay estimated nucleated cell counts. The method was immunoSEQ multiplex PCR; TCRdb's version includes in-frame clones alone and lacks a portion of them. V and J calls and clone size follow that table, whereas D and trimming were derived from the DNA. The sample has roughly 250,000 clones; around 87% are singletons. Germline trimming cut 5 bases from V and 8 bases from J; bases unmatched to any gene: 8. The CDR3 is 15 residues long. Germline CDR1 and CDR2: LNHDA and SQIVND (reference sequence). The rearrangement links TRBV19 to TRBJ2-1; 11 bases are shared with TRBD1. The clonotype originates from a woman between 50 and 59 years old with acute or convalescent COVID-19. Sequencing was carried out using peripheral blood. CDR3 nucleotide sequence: TGTGCCAGTAGTTCCGGGACAGGGGGGATCGATGAGCAGTTCTTC. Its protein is CASSSGTGGIDEQFF.